This T cell receptor beta chain was observed in a study of cytomegalovirus exposure and HLA in healthy donors (dated by TCRdb to about 2017). For the wider study: An earlier analysis of 550 to 700 of the donors reported 250 to 300 Gb of sequence data and roughly 110 million unique TCR beta sequences from some 180 million T cells. An early release that covered some 630 HLA-typed donors contained approximately 300 gigabases of sequencing data and around 80 million unique TCR sequences. Among the roughly 400 genotyped donors, approximately 76% belonged to the genetic ancestry cluster associated with self-reported Caucasian donors. The aim of the study was to test whether cataloging public T cell receptors could identify signatures of past pathogen exposure. The study used immunosequencing to profile the T cell repertoires of some 600 subjects and linked those repertoires to cytomegalovirus serostatus. Along with the roughly 670-subject first cohort, a separate validation cohort of about 110 different subjects was used. The study combined high-throughput TCR immunosequencing, statistical association of individual TCRs with disease status, and machine learning to predict cytomegalovirus infection status. In a later analysis, previously published TCR beta repertoires from fewer than 750 donors were re-analyzed and high-resolution HLA genotyping was added so that TCR occurrence patterns could be studied. Rather than using new phenotypic data, the later analysis identified candidate immune exposures from TCR beta sequences and from how often those sequences occurred across donors. An earlier analysis of about 600 of the donors used high-throughput TCR beta sequencing to judge whether each TCR beta V gene segment behaved as functional or pseudogenic. Alongside the repertoire data, information on donor age, sex, ethnicity and CMV serostatus was compiled. Genome-wide SNP genotypes for about 65% of the roughly 700 donors were used in a later genetic analysis, which treated that subset as a discovery cohort. Every repertoire in the discovery cohort had been generated on one and the same sequencing platform. HLA typing included class I and class II loci at four-digit resolution. Typing coverage varied by locus: about 620-630 donors for A, B, C, DRB1 and DQB1; 522 for DQA1; over 600 for DPA1; roughly 450 for DPB1. Four to six DR-DQ haplotypes were handled as single units for association and clustering because linkage in the cohort was strong. Across under 500 genotyped donors of the cohort, an average of roughly 230,000 unique TCR beta nucleotide sequences per donor were sequenced, and approximately 19% of those sequences were non-productive. What the work shows at the level of the full study, not this receptor alone: Compared with equally common non-associated chains, HLA-associated TCR beta chains in a later analysis were more clonally expanded and had lower generation probabilities. The study gave a list of about 170 TCR beta chains associated with cytomegalovirus. A later analysis found that most CMV-associated TCR beta chains appeared HLA-restricted, with HLA associations seemingly driven largely by CMV exposure. In an earlier analysis of 587 of the donors, most TCR beta V segments appeared in productive rearrangements about 87% or about 30% of the time, broadly matching IMGT annotations. Several of the top co-occurrence clusters appeared to be linked to parvovirus B19, influenza, CMV and Epstein-Barr virus, according to a later analysis. When HLA alleles, especially DR and DQ, strongly co-occurred, TCR associations were difficult to assign to individual alleles. Roughly 15 rarely observed V segments, including chromosome 9 orphons, were excluded from the earlier analysis of about 600 of the donors because counts were too low. Correlated functional status among segregating V segments might be attributable to linkage disequilibrium, but an unknown experimental factor could not be ruled out. V-gene and J-gene trimming of TCR beta chains was associated with a missense DCLRE1C variant in a later genetic analysis, and the association was replicated in an independent cohort. It was suggested by the authors that the approach could potentially be generalized to other disease states and immunological phenotypes. Because HLA typing was unavailable for some donors at each locus, only the typed subset was used in association tests. This cohort had only TCR beta chains sequenced, and the lack of alpha or paired-chain data limited which features could be detected. At a false discovery rate of 0.05, a later analysis linked 16,000 or so TCR beta sequences to specific HLA alleles. CMV serostatus was the only immune exposure information available for the cohort. The classifier was reported to diagnose cytomegalovirus status with high specificity and sensitivity in both the original cohort and the validation cohort. While some public TCRs were present in many individuals, most TCR sequences turned up only very rarely across donors. Because the 87-base-pair reads could not distinguish some IMGT-functional V segments, including TRBV6-2 and TRBV6-3, those segments were excluded. A cluster of highly shared sequence variants was judged likely to be a technical artifact of the sequencing pipeline. Sequencing depth was assumed to be roughly uniform across donors in the presence/absence analyses, though that assumption may not hold. A further reported finding was that TCR beta sequences accurately predicted the HLA-A and HLA-B alleles for most subjects in the first cohort. A later analysis found that TCR association rates varied across HLA loci, with DRB1 alleles showing the most associated TCRs and HLA-C alleles the fewest. In vitro tests confirmed that a few of the cytomegalovirus-associated TCR beta chains recognize cytomegalovirus antigens. In a later genetic analysis, fewer N-insertions in productive TCRs were reported among donors in an Asian-associated ancestry cluster than the roughly 700-donor mean.

The cohort was made up of 666 healthy bone marrow donors. Cohort members were all nominally healthy when sampled, although unrecorded immune exposures were likely present. The donor tested CMV seronegative and was one of the 352 seronegative cohort members. Every donor gave a peripheral blood sample, and the peripheral blood mononuclear cells from that sample were used for TCR beta sequencing. Genomic DNA was extracted from the blood cell samples with the Qiagen DNeasy Blood Extraction Kit. CDR1 PRHDT and CDR2 FYEKMQ are derived from the germline V gene (reference sequence). V is cut back by 4 bases and J by 3 bases, with 7 bases in the junction unmatched. The CDR3, from cysteine to phenylalanine, totals 15 residues. Here the CDR3 DNA is all that survives: 45 bases in frame from base 1. Library preparation was by the immunoSEQ multiplex PCR assay. The multiplex PCR relied on a mix of 60 forward primers for TCR Vbeta segments and 13 reverse primers for TCR Jbeta segments. The CDR3 region of rearranged TCR beta genes was amplified from genomic DNA by a multiplex PCR assay. Amplified TCR beta libraries were sequenced as 87-base-pair reads on the Illumina HiSeq System. As for the original processing: A later analysis tallied roughly 78 million unique TCR beta chains across the 666 repertoires, and some 12 million of those chains were shared by two or more donors. To remove PCR and sequencing errors, raw reads were error-corrected and collapsed into unique sequences using a nearest-neighbor algorithm that merged closely related sequences. Alignment of CDR3 sequences to IMGT reference sequences was used to assign V, D and J gene segments. For a sequence to be retained, a match of at least six nucleotides to both a V gene segment and a J gene segment was required. A rearrangement counted as productive if the CDR3 had no stop codons and remained in frame with V and J, and every other rearrangement counted as non-productive. CDR3 was defined according to IMGT convention as the region running from the second conserved V-encoded cysteine to the conserved J-encoded phenylalanine. The earlier analysis of a few hundred of the donors excluded sequences that lacked an unambiguous match to a single V gene segment. An earlier analysis of several hundred of the donors called V segments functional above 56.7% productive rearrangements and segregating when the between-donor standard deviation exceeded 5%. A statistical classification framework was built for diagnosing cytomegalovirus status from the catalog of TCR beta chain sequences. In a later analysis, V and J genes were assigned by comparing TCR nucleotide sequences against IMGT/GENE-DB human TR gene sequences. A later analysis assigned CDR3 sequences and most-parsimonious VDJ recombination scenarios with the TCRdist pipeline. A later analysis defined each TCR beta chain by its CDR3 amino acid sequence plus V-gene family, and excluded reads lacking a unique V-gene family. A later analysis removed over 500 highly shared, low-generation-probability nucleotide sequences to deal with suspected cross-contamination and a sequencing artifact. For each public chain, a later analysis derived a clonal expansion index from normalized ranks of inferred template counts within each repertoire. In a later analysis, generation probabilities were computed with a VDJ recombination model fitted to out-of-frame rearrangements, and the resulting probabilities were checked against IGoR. In a later analysis, TCR-TCR, TCR-HLA and TCR-CMV co-occurrence was scored with hypergeometric tests, and a repertoire-size bias correction was applied to TCR pairs. A later analysis estimated false discovery rates by permuting HLA or CMV assignments 20 times. In a later analysis, co-occurring TCRs were grouped using DBSCAN, with TCRdist sequence similarity added in when clustering inside HLA-allele-positive subsets. Repertoires with fewer than 30,000 or more than 120,000 public chains, plus five repertoires with anomalous nucleotide sharing, were excluded from co-occurrence clustering. TCRdb took over this immuneACCESS table, retaining in-frame rearrangements with V and J assigned. Such tables are incomplete; in checked studies, under half of the missing clones stem from an unresolved V gene, and the remainder is unexplained. V and J calls and clone size are those listed in that table; D and trimming were worked out from the DNA. The sample includes more than 95,000 clones, with 8.5% to 10% observed a single time. 3% of the sample goes to the ten largest clones.

There are a few counts of this clone. There is no known antigen for this receptor. Base-call qualities are not available, and no considerably larger clone is one nucleotide away. The receptor comes from a man aged 25 to 40 in good health and CMV-seronegative. Recombination linked TRBV13 to TRBJ1-1; 8 central nucleotides agree with TRBD1. What was sequenced was PBMCs. The sequence in DNA is TGTGCCAGCAGCTCCCCGGACAGGGAGTACACTGAAGCTTTCTTT. Protein translation: CASSSPDREYTEAFF.